The 3 T cell receptor beta chains below all came from one sample that was sequenced in a study of blood T cell repertoires in COVID-19. TCRdb keeps only in-frame clones here, not all; method: immunoSEQ multiplex PCR. The sample comprises hundreds of thousands of clones, 75% to 90% of which are singletons, and about 1% rests with the top ten. Material: PBMCs or T cells enriched from blood (not recorded which). All receptors derive from a man aged 18-30 years who had recovered from COVID-19.

The chain recombines TRBV5-6 with TRBJ2-2; D possibly corresponds to TRBD2 (5 bases). The V and J ends lost 1 base and 7 bases respectively, with 11 bases between them. CDR1 is SGHDT, CDR2 YYEEEE, per germline. CDR3 length: 14 residues. CDR3: CASSLSLAGGELFF. The CDR3 region has the DNA TGTGCCAGCAGCTTGTCTCTGGCGGGCGGGGAGCTGTTTTTT.

About this clone itself: Different DNA sequences within this sample yield the same CDR3. The CDR3 loop reads CASSERRGTEAFF. The CDR3 DNA follows: TGTGCCAGCAGTGAAAGGAGGGGTACTGAAGCTTTCTTT. The chain links TRBV2 to TRBJ1-1; maybe TRBD1 (5 bases). V was trimmed by 2 bases and J by 5 bases, leaving 9 bases between them. The CDR3 contains 13 residues. Germline values: CDR1 SNHLY, CDR2 FYNNEI.

The gene calls are TRBV4-2 and TRBJ1-2; 9 nucleotides agree with TRBD1. After removal of 3 bases from V and 7 bases from J, the junction contained 9 bases not matched to a gene. Per germline, CDR1 LGHNA and CDR2 YNFKEQ. The CDR3 consists of 15 residues. The CDR3 reads CASSHATGGASGYTF. CDR3 bases: TGTGCCAGCAGCCACGCTACAGGGGGCGCCTCTGGCTACACCTTC.